These 19 T cell receptor beta chains share one sample of origin, sequenced in a study of identical twins. TCRdb recomputed calls from the 5' RACE reads with MiXCR, one row per CDR3 protein. The sample comprises around 680,000 distinct CDR3 sequences, roughly 8% of which are singletons, and roughly 0.9% rests with the top ten. These data were also reused for a study on yellow fever vaccine responses in identical twins.

Material: PBMCs. The receptors originated from a woman aged 18-29 years in good health.

There are a few counts of this clonotype. The chain has TRBV24-1 and TRBJ1-1; 10 nucleotides match TRBD1. Germline trimming cut 2 bases from V and 0 bases from J; bases unmatched to any gene: 2. The germline V gene has CDR1 KGHDR and CDR2 SFDVKD. The CDR3 loop spans 16 amino acids. The CDR3 DNA reads TGTGCCACCAGTGATTCCGGGACAGGGGTGAACACTGAAGCTTTCTTT. Translating gives CATSDSGTGVNTEAFF.

The chain joins TRBV6-1 to TRBJ2-2, with D possibly matching TRBD1 (6 bases). V gave up 6 bases and J gave up 4 bases, with 12 bases separating them. CDR3 length equals 14 residues. Germline V gene sequence: CDR1 MNHNS, CDR2 SASEGT. This CDR3 reads CASSPGQITGELFF. The CDR3 DNA reads as TGTGCCAGCAGCCCTGGACAGATCACCGGGGAGCTGTTTTTT.

This clonotype was detected many times. The chain couples TRBV20-1 to TRBJ2-4; D is perhaps TRBD1 (5 bases). The CDR3 length is 12 residues. Trimming removed 5 bases at V and 9 bases at J, with 14 bases between. The germline V gene encodes CDR1 DFQATT and CDR2 SNEGSKA (reference sequence). The CDR3 sequence: CSAPPRAGIQYF. Here the CDR3 DNA reads TGCAGTGCTCCCCCCAGGGCCGGCATTCAGTACTTC.

This chain uses TRBV4-3 with TRBJ2-7, with unresolved D. The V gene lost 5 bases and the J gene lost 3 bases, with 17 bases spanning the gap. This CDR3 is built from 15 residues. Germline loops: CDR1 LGHNA, CDR2 YSLEER. The CDR3 sequence is CASSYRVVEFYEQYF. CDR3 bases: TGCGCCAGCAGCTATAGGGTGGTAGAATTCTACGAGCAGTACTTC.

This clonotype showed up just a few times. The chain links TRBV12-3 or TRBV12-4 to TRBJ1-2; no firm D call. The CDR3 is 13 amino acids. Trimming removed 8 bases at V and 2 bases at J, with 12 bases between. CDR3 sequence reads: CASGSGNNYGYTF. In DNA, the CDR3 is TGTGCCAGCGGAAGCGGGAACAACTATGGCTACACCTTC.

This sequence joins TRBV11-2 and TRBJ2-3, with 7 bases that match TRBD2. CDR1 SGHAT and CDR2 FQNNGV come from the germline V gene. The V segment lost 5 bases and the J segment 6 bases; nucleotides outside the gene matches: 17. CDR3 length: 17 amino acids. The CDR3 is CASSTTTGGGSKDTQYF. In nucleotides, the CDR3 is TGTGCCAGCAGCACCACTACAGGCGGCGGGAGTAAGGATACGCAGTATTTT.

This rearrangement joins TRBV4-3 to TRBJ2-3, with D unresolved. V was cut by 2 bases and J by 0 bases, with 18 bases left in between. CDR1 and CDR2 (germline): LGHNA, YSLEER. The CDR3 loop spans 18 amino acids. Here the CDR3 DNA reads TGCGCCAGCAGCCAACGTTATGCCAGCGAAACAAGCACAGATACGCAGTATTTT. This encodes CASSQRYASETSTDTQYF.

This clonotype was counted ten times or more. This rearrangement joins TRBV7-8 to TRBJ2-2, with 10 bases matching TRBD1. Germline V gene lookup returns CDR1 SGHVS and CDR2 FQNEAQ. Trimming removed 3 bases from V and 6 bases from J; junction bases left unmatched: 1. The CDR3 runs to 14 residues. The CDR3 sequence is CASSLDRGAGELFF. DNA of the CDR3: TGTGCCAGCAGCTTGGACAGGGGGGCCGGGGAGCTGTTTTTT.

The sample holds a few counts of this clonotype. This rearrangement joins TRBV12-3 or TRBV12-4 to TRBJ1-5; D might be TRBD1 (5 bases). The CDR3 is made up of 14 amino acids. Trimming removed 2 bases from V and 4 bases from J, with 9 bases in between. CDR3 sequence reads: CASSLIGANQPQHF. CDR3 coding DNA: TGTGCCAGCAGTTTAATCGGGGCTAATCAGCCCCAGCATTTT.

This clonotype appeared many times. The chain is built from TRBV19 and TRBJ2-4; D might be TRBD2 (5 bases). Germline V lookup: CDR1 LNHDA, CDR2 SQIVND (reference sequence). This CDR3 is 18 amino acids long. V was pared by 1 base and J by 2 bases, with 18 bases between. CDR3 in DNA: TGTGCCAGTAGTATAGGAGGAGGAGCCCCCCCCTCCAAAAACATTCAGTACTTC. It encodes CASSIGGGAPPSKNIQYF.

Ten or more counts support this clonotype. This CDR3 is CSARAPTGQFVKNIQYF. As DNA, the CDR3 is TGCAGTGCTAGAGCGCCGACAGGTCAATTCGTCAAAAACATTCAGTACTTC. The V and J genes are TRBV20-1 and TRBJ2-4; tentative D call: TRBD1 (6 bases). Germline V gene data show CDR1 as DFQATT and CDR2 as SNEGSKA (reference sequence). The CDR3 runs 17 residues. Between the trimmed V and J ends, which lost 1 base and 3 bases, there was a span of 19 bases.

This chain connects TRBV28 to TRBJ2-1; 10 nucleotides align to TRBD1. The J segment lost 7 bases and the V segment lost 5 bases, leaving 11 bases of the junction unmatched. The CDR3 extends over 16 amino acids. Germline V gene sequence: CDR1 MDHEN, CDR2 SYDVKM. The CDR3 DNA reads as TGTGCCAGCAGTCCGGGACAGGGGTCGGTCGTTAATGAGCAGTTCTTC. Its translation is CASSPGQGSVVNEQFF.

The chain carries TRBV4-2 and TRBJ2-7; TRBD2 aligns across 8 bases. The CDR3 is made up of 15 amino acids. Germline V gene data show CDR1 as LGHNA and CDR2 as YNFKEQ. V gave up 0 bases and J gave up 3 bases; unmatched junction bases: 4. The CDR3 DNA sequence: TGTGCCAGCAGCCAAGATTTACTAGCGGTCTACGAGCAGTACTTC. Encoded protein: CASSQDLLAVYEQYF.

This clonotype was seen a few times. The rearrangement joins TRBV6-5 to TRBJ1-6; D may be TRBD1 (5 bases). V was pared by 0 bases and J by 9 bases, with 12 bases between. The germline CDR1 and CDR2 sequences are MNHEY and SVGAGI. The CDR3 spans 15 residues. CDR3 nucleotide sequence: TGTGCCAGCAGTTACTCACAGGTCTTAGGTTCACCCCTCCACTTT. It translates to CASSYSQVLGSPLHF.

In this sample, this clonotype turned up many times. CDR3 nucleotide sequence: TGTGCCAGCAGTCCGCTAGGCGAAACCCTCTACAATGAGCAGTTCTTC. This translates into CASSPLGETLYNEQFF. This rearrangement joins TRBV12-3 or TRBV12-4 to TRBJ2-1; D unclear. This CDR3 is 16 amino acids long. Between the trimmed V and J ends, which lost 5 bases and 3 bases, there was a span of 17 bases.

This clonotype was counted at least ten times. V and J are TRBV7-9 and TRBJ2-2; no definite D call. The CDR3 totals 12 residues. The germline V gene has CDR1 SEHNR and CDR2 FQNEAQ (reference sequence). V was shortened by 5 bases and J by 6 bases, with 7 bases between the two germline ends. This chain's CDR3 is CASSPLAGELFF. CDR3 DNA: TGTGCCAGCAGCCCCCTTGCCGGGGAGCTGTTTTTT.

V usage is TRBV6-1 and J usage is TRBJ2-1, with TRBD2 matching 9 bases. Germline CDR1 is MNHNS and CDR2 is SASEGT. V lost 11 bases, J lost 6 bases, and 14 bases stayed unmatched. The CDR3 is 15 residues long. The CDR3 coding sequence is TGTGCCTGTCTGAGCGGGGGGTTACCACTCAATGAGCAGTTCTTC. Encoded protein: CACLSGGLPLNEQFF.

This clonotype was picked up a small number of times. The gene calls are TRBV15 and TRBJ1-4; D call uncertain. V lost 4 bases to trimming and J lost 3 bases, with 3 bases between them. CDR1 is LNHNV and CDR2 is YYDKDF in the germline V gene (reference sequence). This CDR3 region has 12 residues. In nucleotides, the CDR3 is TGTGCCACCAGCAAAGCTAATGAAAAACTGTTTTTT. The encoded protein is CATSKANEKLFF.

This clonotype was counted many times. The chain employs TRBV7-2 and TRBJ2-1; possibly TRBD2 for D (7 bases). The germline gives CDR1 SGHTA, CDR2 FQGNSA. V shed 4 bases and J shed 8 bases, with 21 bases lying between them. CDR3 length: 16 amino acids. Here the CDR3 reads CASSSRLRGGGYEQFF. Here the CDR3 DNA reads TGTGCCAGCAGCTCTCGGTTGAGGGGGGGAGGCTATGAGCAGTTCTTC.